This T cell receptor beta chain is from a study of blood T cell repertoires in COVID-19. Study as a whole: COVID-19 samples collected from the United States, Italy and Spain covered acute and convalescent phases. Nucleic acid was either cDNA or gDNA, and it came from T cells, B-cell-depleted T cells, or PBMCs.

V trimming: 1 base; J trimming: 5 bases; junction bases outside the gene matches: 11. The CDR3 is 17 amino acids. The germline CDR1 and CDR2 sequences are SGHTA and FQGNSA. This clone appeared a single time. Data came from immunoSEQ multiplex PCR; TCRdb stores just in-frame clones and leaves some out. The data show 300,000 to 400,000 clones, around 83% seen once. The chain couples TRBV7-2 to TRBJ1-3; 7 bases match TRBD1. Input material: peripheral blood. The receptor was derived from a man younger than 45 with active or convalescent COVID-19. The CDR3 region is CASSLGGQWGKRNTIYF. The CDR3 nucleotides read TGTGCCAGCAGCTTAGGGGGACAGTGGGGGAAAAGAAACACCATATATTTT.